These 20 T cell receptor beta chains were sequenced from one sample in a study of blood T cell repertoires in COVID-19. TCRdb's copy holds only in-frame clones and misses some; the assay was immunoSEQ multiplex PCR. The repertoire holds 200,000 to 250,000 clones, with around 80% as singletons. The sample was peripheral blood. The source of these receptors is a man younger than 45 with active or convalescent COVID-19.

The DNA of the CDR3 is TGTGCCAGCGCACGATGGGCGGGCTCCTACAATGAGCAGTTCTTC. Its protein product is CASARWAGSYNEQFF. This rearrangement joins TRBV7-6 to TRBJ2-1; TRBD2 might be the D (5 bases). V was trimmed by 8 bases and J by 0 bases, leaving 14 bases between them. Per germline, CDR1 SGHVS and CDR2 FNYEAQ. This CDR3 has 15 residues.

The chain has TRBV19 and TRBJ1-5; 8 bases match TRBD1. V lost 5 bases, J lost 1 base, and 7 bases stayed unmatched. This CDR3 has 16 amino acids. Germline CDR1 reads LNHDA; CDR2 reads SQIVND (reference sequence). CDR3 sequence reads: CASSVGQGRSNQPQHF. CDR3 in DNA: TGTGCCAGTAGTGTTGGACAGGGACGAAGCAATCAGCCCCAGCATTTT. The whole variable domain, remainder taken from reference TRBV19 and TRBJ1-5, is DGGITQSPKYLFRKEGQNVTLSCEQNLNHDAMYWYRQDPGQGLRLIYYSQIVNDFQKGDIAEGYSVSREKKESFPLTVTSAQKNPTAFYLCASSVGQGRSNQPQHFGDGTRLSIL.

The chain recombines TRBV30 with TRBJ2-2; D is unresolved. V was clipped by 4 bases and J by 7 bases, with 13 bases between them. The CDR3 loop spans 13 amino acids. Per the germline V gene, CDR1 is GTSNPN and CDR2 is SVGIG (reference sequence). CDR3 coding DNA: TGTGCCTGGATCCCCCGCGGAATCGGGGAGCTGTTTTTT. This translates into CAWIPRGIGELFF.

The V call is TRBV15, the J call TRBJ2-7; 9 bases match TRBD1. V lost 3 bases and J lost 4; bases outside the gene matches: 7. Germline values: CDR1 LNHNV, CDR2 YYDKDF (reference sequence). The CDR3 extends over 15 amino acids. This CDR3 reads CATSRLRDRAYEQYF. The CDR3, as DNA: TGTGCCACCAGCAGGCTCCGGGACAGGGCGTACGAGCAGTACTTC.

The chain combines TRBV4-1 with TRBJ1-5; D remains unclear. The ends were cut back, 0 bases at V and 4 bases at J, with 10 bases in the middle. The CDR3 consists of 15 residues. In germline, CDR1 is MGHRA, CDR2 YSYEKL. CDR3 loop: CASSQDGGENQPQHF. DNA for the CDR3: TGCGCCAGCAGCCAAGATGGAGGCGAAAATCAGCCCCAGCATTTT.

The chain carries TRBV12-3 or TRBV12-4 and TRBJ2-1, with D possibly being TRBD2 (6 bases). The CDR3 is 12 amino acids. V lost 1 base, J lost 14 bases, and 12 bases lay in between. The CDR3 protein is CASSLGRGTKFF. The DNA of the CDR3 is TGTGCCAGCAGTTTAGGACGGGGGACCAAGTTCTTC.

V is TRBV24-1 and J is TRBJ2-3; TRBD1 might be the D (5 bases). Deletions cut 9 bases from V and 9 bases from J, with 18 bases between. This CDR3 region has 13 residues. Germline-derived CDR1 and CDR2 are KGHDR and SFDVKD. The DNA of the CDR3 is TGTGCCACCTCCCCCAACAGGAGACCCACGCAGTATTTT. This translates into CATSPNRRPTQYF.

The CDR3 is CATSVGRGGVDEQFF. CDR3 bases: TGTGCCACCAGTGTAGGGCGGGGGGGCGTCGATGAGCAGTTCTTC. The chain recombines TRBV24-1 with TRBJ2-1; 9 bases agree with TRBD2. The CDR3 has 15 residues. With 5 bases clipped from V and 8 bases from J, the junction kept 9 bases outside the gene matches. Germline V gene lookup returns CDR1 KGHDR and CDR2 SFDVKD.

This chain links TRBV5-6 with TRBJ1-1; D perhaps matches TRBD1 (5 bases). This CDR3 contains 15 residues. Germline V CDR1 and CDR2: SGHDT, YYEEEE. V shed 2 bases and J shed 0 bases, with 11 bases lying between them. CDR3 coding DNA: TGTGCCAGCAGCTTAGAGGGACTTATGAACACTGAAGCTTTCTTT. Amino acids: CASSLEGLMNTEAFF. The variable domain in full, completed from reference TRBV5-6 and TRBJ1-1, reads DAGVTQSPTHLIKTRGQQVTLRCSPKSGHDTVSWYQQALGQGPQFIFQYYEEEERQRGNFPDRFSGHQFPNYSSELNVNALLLGDSALYLCASSLEGLMNTEAFFGQGTRLTVV.

The chain's CDR3 is CASSQLRPTLRSPLHF. The DNA of the CDR3 is TGCGCCAGCAGCCAATTAAGGCCTACCCTCAGGTCACCCCTCCACTTT. V gene TRBV4-1 combines with J gene TRBJ1-6; D gene unclear. This CDR3 comprises 16 residues. Germline CDR1 and CDR2: MGHRA and YSYEKL. Trimming pared 2 bases from V and 10 bases from J, leaving 18 bases between.

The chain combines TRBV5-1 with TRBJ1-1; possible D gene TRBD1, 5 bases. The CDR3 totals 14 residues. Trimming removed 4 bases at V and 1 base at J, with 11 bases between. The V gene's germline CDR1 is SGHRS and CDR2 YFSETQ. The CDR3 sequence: CASSLLGGNTEAFF. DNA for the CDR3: TGCGCCAGCAGCCTCCTCGGGGGGAACACTGAAGCTTTCTTT.

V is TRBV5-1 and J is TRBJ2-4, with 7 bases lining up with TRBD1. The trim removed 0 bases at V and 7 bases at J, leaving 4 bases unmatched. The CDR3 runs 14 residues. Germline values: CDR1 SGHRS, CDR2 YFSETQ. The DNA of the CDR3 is TGCGCCAGCAGCTTGGGACAGGGTGGGAACATTCAGTACTTC. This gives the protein CASSLGQGGNIQYF.

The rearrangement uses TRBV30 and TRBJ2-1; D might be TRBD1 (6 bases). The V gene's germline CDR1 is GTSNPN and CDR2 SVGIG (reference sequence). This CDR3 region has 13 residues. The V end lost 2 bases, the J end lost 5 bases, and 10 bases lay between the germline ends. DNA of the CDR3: TGTGCCTGGAGTCAACGGACAGACAATGAGCAGTTCTTC. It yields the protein CAWSQRTDNEQFF.

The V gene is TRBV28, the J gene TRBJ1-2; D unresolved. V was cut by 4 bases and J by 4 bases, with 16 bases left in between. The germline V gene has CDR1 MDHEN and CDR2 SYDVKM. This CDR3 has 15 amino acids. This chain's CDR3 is CASSSSAGAVYGYTF. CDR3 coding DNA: TGTGCCAGCAGTTCCTCTGCGGGCGCCGTCTATGGCTACACCTTC.

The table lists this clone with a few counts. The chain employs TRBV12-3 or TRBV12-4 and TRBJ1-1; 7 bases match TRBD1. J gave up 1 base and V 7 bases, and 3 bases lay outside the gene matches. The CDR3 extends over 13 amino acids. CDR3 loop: CASIRDRNTEAFF. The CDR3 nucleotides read TGTGCCAGCATACGGGACAGGAACACTGAAGCTTTCTTT.

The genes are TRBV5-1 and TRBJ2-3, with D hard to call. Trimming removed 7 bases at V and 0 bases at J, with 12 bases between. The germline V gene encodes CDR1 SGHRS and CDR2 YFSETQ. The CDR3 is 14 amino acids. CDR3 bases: TGCGCCAGCGCAAGTAGCAGTAGCACAGATACGCAGTATTTT. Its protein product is CASASSSSTDTQYF.

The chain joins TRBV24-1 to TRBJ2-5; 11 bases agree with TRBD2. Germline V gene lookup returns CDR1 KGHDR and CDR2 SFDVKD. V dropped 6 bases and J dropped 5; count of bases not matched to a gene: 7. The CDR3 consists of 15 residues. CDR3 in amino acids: CATSPSGRPGETQYF. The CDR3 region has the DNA TGTGCCACCAGTCCTAGCGGGAGGCCGGGGGAGACCCAGTACTTC.

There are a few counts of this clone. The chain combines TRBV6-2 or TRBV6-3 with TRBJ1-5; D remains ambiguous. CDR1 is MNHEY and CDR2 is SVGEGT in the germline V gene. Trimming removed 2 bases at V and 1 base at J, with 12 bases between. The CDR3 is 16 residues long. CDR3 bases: TGTGCCAGCAGTTACGAGGGAGACGGGAGCAATCAGCCCCAGCATTTT. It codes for CASSYEGDGSNQPQHF.

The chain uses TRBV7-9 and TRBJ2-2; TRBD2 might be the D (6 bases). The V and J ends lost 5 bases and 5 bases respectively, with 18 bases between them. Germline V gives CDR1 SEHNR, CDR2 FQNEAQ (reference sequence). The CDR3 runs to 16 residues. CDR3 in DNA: TGTGCCAGCAGCCGCGGGACCTCTTCTGGGACCGGGGAGCTGTTTTTT. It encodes CASSRGTSSGTGELFF.

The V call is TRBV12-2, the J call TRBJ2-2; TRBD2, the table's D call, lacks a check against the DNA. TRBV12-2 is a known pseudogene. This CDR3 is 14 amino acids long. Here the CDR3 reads CASPYYRGTGELFF. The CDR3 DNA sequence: TGTGCAAGCCCCTATTACCGGGGGACCGGGGAGCTGTTTTTT.